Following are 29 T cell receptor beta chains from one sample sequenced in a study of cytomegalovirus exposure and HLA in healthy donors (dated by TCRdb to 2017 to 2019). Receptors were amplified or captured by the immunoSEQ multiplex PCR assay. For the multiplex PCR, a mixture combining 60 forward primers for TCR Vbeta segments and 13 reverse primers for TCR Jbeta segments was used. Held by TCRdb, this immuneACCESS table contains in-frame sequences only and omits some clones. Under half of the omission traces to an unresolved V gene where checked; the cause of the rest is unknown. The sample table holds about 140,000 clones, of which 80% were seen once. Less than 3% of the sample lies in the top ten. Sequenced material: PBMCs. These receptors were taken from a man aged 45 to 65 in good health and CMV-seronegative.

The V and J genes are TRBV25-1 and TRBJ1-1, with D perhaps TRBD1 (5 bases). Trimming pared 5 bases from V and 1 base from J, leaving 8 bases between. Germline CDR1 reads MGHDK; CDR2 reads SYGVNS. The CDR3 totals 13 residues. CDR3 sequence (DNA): TGTGCCAGCAGTTGGCAGGGGAACACTGAAGCTTTCTTT. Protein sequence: CASSWQGNTEAFF.

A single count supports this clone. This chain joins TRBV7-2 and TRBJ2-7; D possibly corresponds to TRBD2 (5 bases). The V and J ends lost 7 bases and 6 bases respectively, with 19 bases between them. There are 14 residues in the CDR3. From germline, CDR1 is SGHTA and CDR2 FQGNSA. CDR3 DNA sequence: TGTGCCAGCAACTCCAACCCCGGGAATTTCGAGCAGTACTTC. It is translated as CASNSNPGNFEQYF. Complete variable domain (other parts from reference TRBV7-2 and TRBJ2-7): GAGVSQSPSNKVTEKGKDVELRCDPISGHTALYWYRQSLGQGLEFLIYFQGNSAPDKSGLPSDRFSAERTGGSVSTLTIQRTQQEDSAVYLCASNSNPGNFEQYFGPGTRLTVT.

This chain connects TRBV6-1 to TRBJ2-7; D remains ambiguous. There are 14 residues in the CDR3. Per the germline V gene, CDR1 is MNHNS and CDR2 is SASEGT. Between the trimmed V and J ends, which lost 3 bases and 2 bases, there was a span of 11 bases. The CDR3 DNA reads TGTGCCAGCAGTGATGAGCCGATTACCTACGAGCAGTACTTC. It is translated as CASSDEPITYEQYF.

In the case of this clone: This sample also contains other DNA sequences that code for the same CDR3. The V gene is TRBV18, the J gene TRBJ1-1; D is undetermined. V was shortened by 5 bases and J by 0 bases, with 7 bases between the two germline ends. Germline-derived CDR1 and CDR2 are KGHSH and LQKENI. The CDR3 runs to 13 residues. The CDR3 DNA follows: TGTGCCAGCTCAGAGGGCATGAACACTGAAGCTTTCTTT. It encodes CASSEGMNTEAFF.

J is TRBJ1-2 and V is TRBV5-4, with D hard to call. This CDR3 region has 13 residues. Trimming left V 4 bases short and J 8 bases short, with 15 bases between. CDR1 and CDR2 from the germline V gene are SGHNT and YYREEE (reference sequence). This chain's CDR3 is CASSPVRVGGYTF. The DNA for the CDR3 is TGTGCCAGCAGCCCCGTGAGGGTTGGCGGCTACACCTTC.

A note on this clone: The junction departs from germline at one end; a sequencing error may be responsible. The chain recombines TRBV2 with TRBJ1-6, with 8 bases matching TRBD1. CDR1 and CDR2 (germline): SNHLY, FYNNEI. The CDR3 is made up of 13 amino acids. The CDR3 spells CASGDRGRSPLHF. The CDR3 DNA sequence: TGTGCCAGCGGTGACAGGGGAAGATCACCCCTCCACTTT.

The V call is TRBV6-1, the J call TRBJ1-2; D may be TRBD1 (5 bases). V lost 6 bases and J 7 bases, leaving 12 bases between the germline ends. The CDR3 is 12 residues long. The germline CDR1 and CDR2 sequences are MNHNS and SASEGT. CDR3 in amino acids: CASSPGLSGYTF. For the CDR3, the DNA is TGTGCCAGCAGCCCAGGGTTGAGTGGCTACACCTTC.

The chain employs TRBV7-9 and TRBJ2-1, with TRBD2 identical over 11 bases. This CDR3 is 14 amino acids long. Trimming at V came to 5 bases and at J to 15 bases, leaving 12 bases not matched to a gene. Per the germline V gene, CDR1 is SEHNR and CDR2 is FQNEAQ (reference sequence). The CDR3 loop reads CASSPSTSGSSLFF. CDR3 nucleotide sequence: TGTGCCAGCAGCCCCTCTACTAGCGGGAGTTCTCTGTTCTTC.

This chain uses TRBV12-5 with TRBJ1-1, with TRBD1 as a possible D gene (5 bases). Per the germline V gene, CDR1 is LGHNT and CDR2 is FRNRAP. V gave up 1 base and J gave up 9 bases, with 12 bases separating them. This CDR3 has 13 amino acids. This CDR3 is CASGLGSTDKAFF. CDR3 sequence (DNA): TGTGCTAGTGGTTTGGGATCGACAGACAAAGCTTTCTTT.

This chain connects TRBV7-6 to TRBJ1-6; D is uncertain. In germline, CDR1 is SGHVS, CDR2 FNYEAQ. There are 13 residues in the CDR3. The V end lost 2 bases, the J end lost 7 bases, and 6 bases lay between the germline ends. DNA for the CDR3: TGTGCCAGCAGCTTATCGGGAAATTCACCCCTCCACTTT. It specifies CASSLSGNSPLHF.

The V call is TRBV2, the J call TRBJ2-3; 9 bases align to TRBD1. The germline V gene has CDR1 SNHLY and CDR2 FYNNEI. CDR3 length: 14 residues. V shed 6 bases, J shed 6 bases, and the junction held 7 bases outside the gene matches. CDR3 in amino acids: CASRGTGNTDTQYF. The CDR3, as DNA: TGTGCCAGCAGAGGGACAGGGAATACCGATACGCAGTATTTT.

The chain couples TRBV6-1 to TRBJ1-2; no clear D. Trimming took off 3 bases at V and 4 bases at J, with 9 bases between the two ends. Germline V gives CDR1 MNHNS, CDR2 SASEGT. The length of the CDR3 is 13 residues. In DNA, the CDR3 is TGTGCCAGCAGTGATCCCGTTTCCTATGGCTACACCTTC. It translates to CASSDPVSYGYTF.

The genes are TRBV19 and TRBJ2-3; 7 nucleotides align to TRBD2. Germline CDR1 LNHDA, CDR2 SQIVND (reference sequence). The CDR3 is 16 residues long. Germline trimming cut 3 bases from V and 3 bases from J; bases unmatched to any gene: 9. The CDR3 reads CASSIPQAGTTDTQYF. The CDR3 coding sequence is TGTGCCAGTAGTATCCCCCAAGCGGGGACGACAGATACGCAGTATTTT.

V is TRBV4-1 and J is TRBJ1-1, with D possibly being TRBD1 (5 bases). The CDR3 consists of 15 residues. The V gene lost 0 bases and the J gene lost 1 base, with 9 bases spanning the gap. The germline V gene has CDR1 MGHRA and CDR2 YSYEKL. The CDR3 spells CASSQDVQANTEAFF. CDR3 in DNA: TGCGCCAGCAGCCAAGATGTACAGGCGAACACTGAAGCTTTCTTT.

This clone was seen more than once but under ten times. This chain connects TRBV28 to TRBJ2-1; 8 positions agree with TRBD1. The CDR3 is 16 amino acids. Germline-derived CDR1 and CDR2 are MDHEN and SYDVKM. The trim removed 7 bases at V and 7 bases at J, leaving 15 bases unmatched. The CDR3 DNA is TGTGCCAGCACCGCGAGGGGTAGACAGGGGTGGAATGAGCAGTTCTTC. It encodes CASTARGRQGWNEQFF.

CDR3 in DNA: TGTGCCAGCTCACCAATGGGAGGGCCGAATGAGCAGTTCTTC. Translation: CASSPMGGPNEQFF. This sequence joins TRBV18 and TRBJ2-1; TRBD2 matches 7 bases. The V gene's germline CDR1 is KGHSH and CDR2 LQKENI. The CDR3 is made up of 14 amino acids. With 2 bases clipped from V and 7 bases from J, the junction kept 5 bases outside the gene matches.

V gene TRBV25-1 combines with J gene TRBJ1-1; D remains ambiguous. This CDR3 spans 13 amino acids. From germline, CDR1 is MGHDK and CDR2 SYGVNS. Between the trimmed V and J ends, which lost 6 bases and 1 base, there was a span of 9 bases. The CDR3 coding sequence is TGTGCCAGCAGGGGCAGCACGAACACTGAAGCTTTCTTT. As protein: CASRGSTNTEAFF.

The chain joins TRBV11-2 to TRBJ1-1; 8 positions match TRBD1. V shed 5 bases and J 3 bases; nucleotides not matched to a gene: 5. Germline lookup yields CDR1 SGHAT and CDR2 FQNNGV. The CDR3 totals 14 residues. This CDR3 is CASSVDRVDTEAFF. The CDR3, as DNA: TGTGCCAGCAGCGTGGACAGGGTCGACACTGAAGCTTTCTTT.

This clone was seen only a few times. CDR3 sequence reads: CASSSPPGQMNTGELFF. The CDR3 DNA reads as TGTGCCAGCAGTTCTCCGCCGGGACAGATGAACACCGGGGAGCTGTTTTTT. This chain uses TRBV28 with TRBJ2-2, with 7 bases matching TRBD1. The CDR3 length is 17 residues. Per germline, CDR1 MDHEN and CDR2 SYDVKM. J lost 1 base, V lost 4 bases, and 9 bases had no gene match.

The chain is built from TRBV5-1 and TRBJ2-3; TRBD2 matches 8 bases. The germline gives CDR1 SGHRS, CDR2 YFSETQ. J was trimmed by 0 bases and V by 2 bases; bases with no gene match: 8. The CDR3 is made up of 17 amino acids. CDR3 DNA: TGCGCCAGCAGCTTTGTACTAGCGGAACTCAGCACAGATACGCAGTATTTT. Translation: CASSFVLAELSTDTQYF.

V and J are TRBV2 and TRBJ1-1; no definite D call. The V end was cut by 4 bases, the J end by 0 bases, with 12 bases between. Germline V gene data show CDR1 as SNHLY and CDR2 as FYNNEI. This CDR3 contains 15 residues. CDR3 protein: CASSAEAAVNTEAFF. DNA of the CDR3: TGTGCCAGCAGTGCTGAGGCTGCTGTGAACACTGAAGCTTTCTTT. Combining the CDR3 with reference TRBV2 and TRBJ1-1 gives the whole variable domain EPEVTQTPSHQVTQMGQEVILRCVPISNHLYFYWYRQILGQKVEFLVSFYNNEISEKSEIFDDQFSVERPDGSNFTLKIRSTKLEDSAMYFCASSAEAAVNTEAFFGQGTRLTVV.

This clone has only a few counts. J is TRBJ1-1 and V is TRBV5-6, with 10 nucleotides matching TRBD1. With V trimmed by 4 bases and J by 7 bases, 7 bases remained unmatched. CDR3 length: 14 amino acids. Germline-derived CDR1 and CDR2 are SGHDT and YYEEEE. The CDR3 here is CASSRWDRGHEAFF. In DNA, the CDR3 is TGTGCCAGCAGCAGATGGGACAGGGGACATGAAGCTTTCTTT. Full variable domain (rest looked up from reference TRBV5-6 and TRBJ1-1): DAGVTQSPTHLIKTRGQQVTLRCSPKSGHDTVSWYQQALGQGPQFIFQYYEEEERQRGNFPDRFSGHQFPNYSSELNVNALLLGDSALYLCASSRWDRGHEAFFGQGTRLTVV.

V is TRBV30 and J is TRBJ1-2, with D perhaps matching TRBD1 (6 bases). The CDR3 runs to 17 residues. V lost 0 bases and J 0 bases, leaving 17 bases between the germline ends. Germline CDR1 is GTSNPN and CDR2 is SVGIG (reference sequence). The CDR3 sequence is CAWSVGGRDSANYGYTF. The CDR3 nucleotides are TGTGCCTGGAGTGTTGGGGGCAGAGATTCAGCTAACTATGGCTACACCTTC.

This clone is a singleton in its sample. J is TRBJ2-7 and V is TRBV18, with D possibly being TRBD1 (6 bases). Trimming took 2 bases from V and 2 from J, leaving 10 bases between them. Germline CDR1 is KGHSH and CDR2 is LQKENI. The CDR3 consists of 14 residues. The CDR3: CASSPSKGAYEQYF. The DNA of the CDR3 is TGTGCCAGCTCACCAAGTAAGGGGGCCTACGAGCAGTACTTC.

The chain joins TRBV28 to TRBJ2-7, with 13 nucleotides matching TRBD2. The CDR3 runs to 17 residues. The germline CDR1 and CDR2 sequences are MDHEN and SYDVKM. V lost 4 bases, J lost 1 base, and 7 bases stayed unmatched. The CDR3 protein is CASSSGTSGVGSYEQYF. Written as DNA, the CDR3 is TGTGCCAGCAGTTCCGGGACTAGCGGGGTAGGATCCTACGAGCAGTACTTC.

In DNA form, the CDR3 reads TGTGCCAGCAGCCGAAACCAGGGGAAGGATGAGCAGTTCTTC. Amino acid sequence: CASSRNQGKDEQFF. The chain couples TRBV11-2 to TRBJ2-1; D might be TRBD1 (6 bases). V lost 5 bases and J lost 8, with 16 bases in between. Germline V gives CDR1 SGHAT, CDR2 FQNNGV. The CDR3 extends over 14 amino acids.

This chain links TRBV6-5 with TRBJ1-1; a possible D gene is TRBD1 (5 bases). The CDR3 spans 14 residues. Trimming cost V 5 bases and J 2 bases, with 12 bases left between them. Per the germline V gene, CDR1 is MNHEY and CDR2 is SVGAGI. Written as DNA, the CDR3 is TGTGCCAGCAGTCGCGACAGAATCAACACTGAAGCTTTCTTT. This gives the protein CASSRDRINTEAFF.

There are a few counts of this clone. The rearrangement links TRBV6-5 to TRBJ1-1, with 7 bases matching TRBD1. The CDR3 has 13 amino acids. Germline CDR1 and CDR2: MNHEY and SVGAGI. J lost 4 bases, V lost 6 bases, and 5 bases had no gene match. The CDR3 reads CASRLTGPTEAFF. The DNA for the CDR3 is TGTGCCAGCAGATTGACAGGGCCCACTGAAGCTTTCTTT.

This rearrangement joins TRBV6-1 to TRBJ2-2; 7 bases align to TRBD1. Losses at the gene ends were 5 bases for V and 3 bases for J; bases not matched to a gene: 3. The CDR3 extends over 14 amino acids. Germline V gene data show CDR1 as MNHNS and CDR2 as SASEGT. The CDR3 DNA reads TGTGCCAGCAGTCGACAGGGCTACACCGGGGAGCTGTTTTTT. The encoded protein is CASSRQGYTGELFF.